The clone carrying this T cell receptor beta chain was counted at least ten times. As yet, its antigen is unknown. This entry comes from a study of regulatory T cells in long-lasting Graves disease. In the study overall: Graves' patients with a new diagnosis had received antithyroid drugs under 3 months.

Study observations and caveats: There was favoring of TRBV28, TRBJ1-2 and TRBJ2-5 in persistent disease. Only a small sample size was used, which may have cut accuracy.

The time point was: newly diagnosed GD, antithyroid drugs for less than 3 months. PBMC-derived RNA was used for the TCR library. CDR3-region Arm-PCR and iRepertoire HTBI primers produced the TCR beta libraries. TCRdb fed the multiplex PCR reads into MiXCR, producing one record per CDR3 protein. The repertoire holds about 540,000 distinct CDR3 sequences, about 14% seen once, with 8.5% to 10% in the top ten. V lost 1 base and J lost 7, with 13 bases in between. This CDR3 is built from 14 residues. These data are also associated with another study on T cells in Graves' hyperthyroidism and ophthalmopathy. As that study records: Ophthalmopathy cases were set apart from stable hyperthyroidism by a 13 V-J model.

This clonotype was sampled from a man between 25 and 39 years old with Graves disease. The chain couples TRBV12-3 or TRBV12-4 to TRBJ1-2, with D perhaps matching TRBD1 (5 bases). Sequenced material: peripheral blood mononuclear cells (PBMCs), taken at new diagnosis, from a patient treated with antithyroid drugs. This CDR3 reads CASSLDLGETGYTF. In nucleotides, the CDR3 is TGTGCCAGCAGTTTAGATTTAGGGGAAACTGGCTACACCTTC.